One T cell receptor beta chain is described in this entry. What it recognizes is unknown. Researchers ran the PCR with 60 Vbeta and 13 Jbeta primers. Clones were sequenced by immunoSEQ multiplex PCR, and TCRdb holds only the in-frame ones, with some missing. The sample totals under 40,000 clones. The V end was cut by 2 bases, the J end by 1 base, with 8 bases between. CDR3 length: 14 residues. From germline, CDR1 is LNHDA and CDR2 SQIVND (reference sequence). This record belongs to a study of cytomegalovirus exposure and HLA in healthy donors. Study-level results: A later analysis linked 15,000 to 20,000 TCR beta sequences to HLA alleles at 0.05 false discovery rate.

The material sequenced was PBMCs. This sequence was found in a woman between 35 and 50 years old in good health and CMV-seropositive. J is TRBJ1-1 and V is TRBV19; the D is unclear. The chain's CDR3 is CASSIFTSNTEAFF. The CDR3 DNA follows: TGTGCCAGTAGTATATTCACATCGAACACTGAAGCTTTCTTT.